A single sample is the source of the 25 T cell receptor beta chains below, sequenced in a study of blood T cell repertoires in COVID-19. Sequencing used immunoSEQ multiplex PCR; TCRdb keeps in-frame clones, though not all of them. The sample lists about 60,000 clones, over 80% seen once, with approximately 10% in the top ten. Sequencing was performed on peripheral blood. The receptors come from a young man with COVID-19, enrolled during active disease.

V gene TRBV6-4 combines with J gene TRBJ2-2; 9 bases match TRBD1. The ends lost 4 bases at V and 3 bases at J; junction bases unmatched: 0. The CDR3 is made up of 14 amino acids. Germline V CDR1 and CDR2: MRHNA, SNTAGT. In DNA form, the CDR3 reads TGTGCCAGCAGTGGACAGGGGGACACCGGGGAGCTGTTTTTT. Amino acid sequence: CASSGQGDTGELFF.

The chain couples TRBV6-2 or TRBV6-3 to TRBJ2-7; maybe TRBD2 (5 bases). Germline CDR1 and CDR2: MNHEY and SVGEGT. The CDR3 contains 14 residues. V lost 6 bases and J lost 2, with 14 bases in between. CDR3 DNA sequence: TGTGCCAGCAGCACTATCGGGGATCCCTACGAGCAGTACTTC. Translating it yields CASSTIGDPYEQYF.

The chain combines TRBV6-6 with TRBJ2-7; weak D call: TRBD1 (5 bases). The V end lost 10 bases, the J end lost 0 bases, and 13 bases lay between the germline ends. The germline V gene encodes CDR1 MNHNY and CDR2 SVGAGI (reference sequence). This CDR3 comprises 13 residues. The DNA of the CDR3 is TGTGCCACCAGGGCCCCCCTCTCCTACGAGCAGTACTTC. It translates to CATRAPLSYEQYF.

This clone has a handful of counts. The V and J genes are TRBV28 and TRBJ1-1; the D gene is possibly TRBD1 (6 bases). Germline V CDR1 and CDR2: MDHEN, SYDVKM. With 4 bases removed from V and 0 bases from J, the gap between germline ends came to 12 bases. There are 15 residues in the CDR3. The CDR3 DNA is TGTGCCAGCAGTTCTCAGGGGAAAGTGAACACTGAAGCTTTCTTT. It specifies CASSSQGKVNTEAFF. Filled out from reference TRBV28 and TRBJ1-1, the complete variable domain reads DVKVTQSSRYLVKRTGEKVFLECVQDMDHENMFWYRQDPGLGLRLIYFSYDVKMKEKGDIPEGYSVSREKKERFSLILESASTNQTSMYLCASSSQGKVNTEAFFGQGTRLTVV.

This rearrangement joins TRBV28 to TRBJ1-2; weak D call: TRBD1 (5 bases). The CDR3 is 13 amino acids. Germline CDR1 reads MDHEN; CDR2 reads SYDVKM. Trimming shortened V by 10 bases and J by 4 bases, and 16 bases separated the two germline ends. This CDR3 is CATRPGEGYGYTF. Here the CDR3 DNA reads TGTGCCACCCGTCCGGGGGAAGGCTATGGCTACACCTTC.

V usage is TRBV30 and J usage is TRBJ2-7; D uncertain. V was cut by 0 bases and J by 4 bases, with 7 bases left in between. From germline, CDR1 is GTSNPN and CDR2 SVGIG (reference sequence). The CDR3 is made up of 12 amino acids. The CDR3 region is CAWSVGVYEQYF. The CDR3 DNA sequence: TGTGCCTGGAGTGTAGGAGTGTACGAGCAGTACTTC.

This clone was recorded only once. The rearrangement links TRBV3-1 (or the pseudogene TRBV3-2) to TRBJ2-3; 14 bases match TRBD2. The CDR3 extends over 20 amino acids. J was trimmed by 3 bases and V by 4 bases; bases with no gene match: 15. The V gene's germline CDR1 is LGHDT and CDR2 YNNKEL (reference sequence). The CDR3 DNA reads as TGTGCCAGCAGCCCCCGGACTAGCGGGAGGCTTGGAATCGGGACAGATACGCAGTATTTT. Its translation is CASSPRTSGRLGIGTDTQYF.

The CDR3 DNA follows: TGTGCCAGCAGCTTAGAGGGGTCCAACTATGGCTACACCTTC. Translation: CASSLEGSNYGYTF. V is TRBV7-2 and J is TRBJ1-2, with a tentative D call TRBD1 (5 bases). This CDR3 has 14 amino acids. The V end was cut by 1 base, the J end by 2 bases, with 8 bases between. The germline V gene has CDR1 SGHTA and CDR2 FQGNSA.

This clone was seen only once. The chain's CDR3 is CSARRGEQYF. CDR3 in DNA: TGCAGTGCTAGAAGGGGTGAGCAGTACTTC. The chain recombines TRBV20-1 with TRBJ2-7; the D gene is possibly TRBD1 (5 bases). The length of the CDR3 is 10 residues. V lost 2 bases to trimming and J lost 7 bases, with 6 bases between them. CDR1 and CDR2 (germline): DFQATT, SNEGSKA (reference sequence).

The chain recombines TRBV11-2 with TRBJ2-7; weak D call: TRBD1 (6 bases). The CDR3 is made up of 14 amino acids. Germline CDR1 and CDR2: SGHAT and FQNNGV. Trimming took 2 bases from V and 3 from J, leaving 11 bases between them. This CDR3 reads CASSLRDNDYEQYF. The CDR3 DNA reads as TGTGCCAGCAGCTTAAGGGACAATGACTACGAGCAGTACTTC.

The chain joins TRBV5-4 to TRBJ1-2; no clear D gene. The germline gives CDR1 SGHNT, CDR2 YYREEE (reference sequence). The V and J ends lost 4 bases and 0 bases respectively, with 4 bases between them. The CDR3 is made up of 12 amino acids. This chain's CDR3 is CASSPANYGYTF. Here the CDR3 DNA reads TGTGCCAGCAGCCCCGCTAACTATGGCTACACCTTC.

This chain uses TRBV7-2 with TRBJ2-3; D is ambiguous. The CDR3 has 15 amino acids. Trimming removed 0 bases at V and 5 bases at J, with 12 bases between. The germline CDR1 and CDR2 sequences are SGHTA and FQGNSA. DNA for the CDR3: TGTGCCAGCAGCTTAGCGTGGTACGCCGGAGATACGCAGTATTTT. Its translation: CASSLAWYAGDTQYF. The full variable domain, rest sourced from reference TRBV7-2 and TRBJ2-3, is GAGVSQSPSNKVTEKGKDVELRCDPISGHTALYWYRQSLGQGLEFLIYFQGNSAPDKSGLPSDRFSAERTGGSVSTLTIQRTQQEDSAVYLCASSLAWYAGDTQYFGPGTRLTVL.

V is TRBV4-1 and J is TRBJ1-1; TRBD1 aligns across 7 bases. Germline trimming cut 6 bases from V and 0 bases from J; bases unmatched to any gene: 1. The length of the CDR3 is 13 residues. Germline V gene sequence: CDR1 MGHRA, CDR2 YSYEKL. In DNA form, the CDR3 reads TGCGCCAGCAGTACAGGGGTGAACACTGAAGCTTTCTTT. It yields the protein CASSTGVNTEAFF.

Only one count was recorded for this clone. The chain employs TRBV12-3 or TRBV12-4 and TRBJ1-2; no definite D call. Trimming stripped 1 base from V and 4 bases from J, with 7 bases between. This CDR3 contains 13 residues. In DNA form, the CDR3 reads TGTGCCAGCAGTTTAGGAGGGTTCTATGGCTACACCTTC. Translating gives CASSLGGFYGYTF.

This chain uses TRBV5-4 with TRBJ1-1, with D tentatively TRBD1 (5 bases). Germline loops: CDR1 SGHNT, CDR2 YYREEE (reference sequence). The CDR3 has 15 residues. The V end was cut by 4 bases, the J end by 3 bases, with 16 bases between. CDR3: CASSRGGGSYTEAFF. CDR3 DNA: TGTGCCAGCAGCCGGGGCGGGGGTTCATACACTGAAGCTTTCTTT.

This chain joins TRBV11-3 and TRBJ1-1, with D hard to call. Germline V gives CDR1 SGHNT, CDR2 YENEEA. The CDR3 covers 13 residues. Trimming removed 4 bases from V and 4 bases from J, with 10 bases in between. The DNA of the CDR3 is TGTGCCAGCAGCTGGTTGCGGAGCACTGAAGCTTTCTTT. Translation: CASSWLRSTEAFF.

CDR3 sequence reads: CSVEDWPANTGELFF. CDR3 DNA: TGCAGCGTTGAAGATTGGCCAGCGAACACCGGGGAGCTGTTTTTT. The V and J genes are TRBV29-1 and TRBJ2-2; D uncertain. Trimming removed 0 bases from V and 0 bases from J, with 8 bases in between. Germline CDR1 and CDR2: SQVTM and ANQGSEA. The CDR3 has 15 residues.

The chain is built from TRBV11-1 and TRBJ2-1; 8 positions match TRBD2. The CDR3 covers 15 residues. Trimming cost V 1 base and J 6 bases; bases outside gene matches: 5. Germline CDR1 is SGHAT and CDR2 is FQDESV (reference sequence). The CDR3 reads CASSLGAGVSNEQFF. CDR3 sequence (DNA): TGTGCCAGCAGCTTAGGAGCGGGAGTGTCCAATGAGCAGTTCTTC.

The chain is built from TRBV28 and TRBJ2-1; 14 bases line up with TRBD2. V shed 6 bases and J 10 bases; nucleotides not matched to a gene: 8. Germline CDR1 MDHEN, CDR2 SYDVKM. The CDR3 runs to 15 residues. In DNA, the CDR3 is TGTGCCAGCAGCCGACTAGCGGGAGGGTTGAGGGAGCAGTTCTTC. Amino acids: CASSRLAGGLREQFF.

In DNA form, the CDR3 reads TGTGCCAGCAGCCCCCCGTCGTTCCCAACTAATGAAAAACTGTTTTTT. Its protein is CASSPPSFPTNEKLFF. The chain couples TRBV11-2 to TRBJ1-4; D is unclear. V dropped 5 bases and J dropped 0 bases, with 13 bases sitting between them. The CDR3 is made up of 16 amino acids. CDR1 and CDR2 (germline): SGHAT, FQNNGV.

The J gene is TRBJ2-3, the V gene TRBV9; TRBD2 might be the D (5 bases). The CDR3 has 14 residues. Germline V gene data show CDR1 as SGDLS and CDR2 as YYNGEE. Trimming took 1 base from V and 4 from J, leaving 10 bases between them. The CDR3 loop reads CASSVTSGADTQYF. DNA for the CDR3: TGTGCCAGCAGCGTAACCAGCGGCGCAGATACGCAGTATTTT.

This sequence joins TRBV6-5 and TRBJ2-1, with 12 bases fitting TRBD2. V dropped 8 bases and J dropped 5; count of bases not matched to a gene: 4. From germline, CDR1 is MNHEY and CDR2 SVGAGI. The CDR3 extends over 14 amino acids. The CDR3 reads CASLAGGAHNEQFF. The CDR3 region has the DNA TGTGCCAGCCTAGCGGGAGGGGCTCACAATGAGCAGTTCTTC.

The rearrangement links TRBV4-3 to TRBJ2-2, with D tentatively TRBD2 (5 bases). Germline V gives CDR1 LGHNA, CDR2 YSLEER. This CDR3 comprises 16 residues. Trimming stripped 1 base from V and 6 bases from J, with 15 bases between. CDR3: CASSQGSGPLPGELFF. CDR3 nucleotide sequence: TGCGCCAGCAGCCAAGGGAGCGGTCCGCTACCCGGGGAGCTGTTTTTT.

This chain connects TRBV3-1 (or the pseudogene TRBV3-2) to TRBJ2-7; 10 bases are shared with TRBD2. The CDR3 consists of 15 residues. The germline V gene has CDR1 LGHDT and CDR2 YNNKEL (reference sequence). Unmatched junction bases numbered 6, after V lost 4 bases and J lost 3 bases. The CDR3 sequence is CASSRASGGGYEQYF. CDR3 bases: TGTGCCAGCAGCCGAGCTAGCGGGGGCGGCTACGAGCAGTACTTC.

J is TRBJ1-5 and V is TRBV30, with TRBD1 matching over 9 bases. Per germline, CDR1 GTSNPN and CDR2 SVGIG (reference sequence). This CDR3 contains 16 residues. V lost 5 bases and J lost 7; bases outside the gene matches: 15. CDR3 amino acids: CAWATGGAQYRQPQHF. The CDR3 region has the DNA TGTGCCTGGGCTACAGGGGGCGCCCAATATCGGCAGCCCCAGCATTTT. Filled out from reference TRBV30 and TRBJ1-5, the complete variable domain reads SQTIHQWPATLVQPVGSPLSLECTVEGTSNPNLYWYRQAAGRGLQLLFYSVGIGQISSEVPQNLSASRPQDRQFILSSKKLLLSDSGFYLCAWATGGAQYRQPQHFGDGTRLSIL.